The clone carrying this T cell receptor beta chain was seen many times. Its target is unknown. The sample belongs to a study of neurological immune-mediated disorders. General study findings and limits: Patients with HTLV-1-associated myelopathy had the highest level of TCR clonal expansion, whereas patients with multiple sclerosis had the lowest level, falling beneath the level found in healthy controls.

V gave up 5 bases and J gave up 5 bases; unmatched junction bases: 5. CDR3 length equals 14 residues. Per the germline V gene, CDR1 is MDHEN and CDR2 is SYDVKM. TCRdb re-called the 5' RACE reads with MiXCR, one entry per CDR3 protein. This sample has tens of thousands of distinct CDR3 sequences, with around a tenth found just once. The sequencing sample was made of PBMCs. This rearrangement joins TRBV28 to TRBJ2-7, with 11 bases aligning to TRBD1. The source of this sequence is a man aged 40-55 years in good health. The CDR3 DNA reads as TGTGCCAGCAGTCCGGACAGGGGGCAGAACGAGCAGTACTTC. Encoded protein: CASSPDRGQNEQYF.